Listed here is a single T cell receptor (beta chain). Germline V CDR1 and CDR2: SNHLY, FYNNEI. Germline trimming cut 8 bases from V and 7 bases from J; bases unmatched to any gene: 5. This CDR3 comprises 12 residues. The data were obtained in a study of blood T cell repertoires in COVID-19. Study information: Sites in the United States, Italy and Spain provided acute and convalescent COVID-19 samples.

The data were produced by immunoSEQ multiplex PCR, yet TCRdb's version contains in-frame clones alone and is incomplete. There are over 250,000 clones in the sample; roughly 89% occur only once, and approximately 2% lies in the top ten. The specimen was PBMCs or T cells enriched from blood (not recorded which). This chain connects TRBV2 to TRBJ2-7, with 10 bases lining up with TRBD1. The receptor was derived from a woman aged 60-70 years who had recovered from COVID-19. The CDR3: CASRDRGGEQYF. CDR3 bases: TGTGCCAGCCGGGACAGGGGTGGGGAGCAGTACTTC.